In its sample, the clone carrying this T cell receptor beta chain was seen a few times. Enrolled during active infection, Seattle patients were then followed longitudinally. The record originates from a study of blood T cell repertoires in COVID-19. Turning to the study itself: From the United States, Italy and Spain came samples of acute and convalescent COVID-19. Nucleic acid was either cDNA or gDNA, and it came from T cells, B-cell-depleted T cells, or PBMCs.

The CDR3 totals 14 residues. Authors' methods: The assay estimated nucleated cells by amplifying reference gene primers. Data came from immunoSEQ multiplex PCR; TCRdb stores just in-frame clones and leaves some out. For V, J and clone size, that table is used; D and trimming come from the DNA. The sample carries 55,000 or so clones, approximately 90% recorded once. V usage is TRBV21-1 and J usage is TRBJ2-5; TRBD1, the D gene given by the table, was not confirmed from the DNA. TRBV21-1 is reported as a pseudogene. Sample: peripheral blood. This clonotype originated in a woman aged 55-70 years with COVID-19, enrolled during active disease. The chain's CDR3 is CASSGTRNQETQYF. The CDR3, as DNA: TGTGCCAGCAGTGGGACAAGGAACCAAGAGACCCAGTACTTC.